This note documents a single T cell receptor beta chain sequence. Its specificity is not known. Donors were healthy Caucasian individuals from Russia aged roughly 6 to 90. The source of the sample is a study of blood T cells in healthy people across ages. Study results and caveats: Changes seen in expanded clonotypes were possibly confounded by donor CMV status left unknown. Estimated diversity that came from one million T cells was considered an underestimate.

V lost 5 bases and J lost 2, with 16 bases in between. Looked up from germline, CDR1 is MNHEY and CDR2 is SMNVEV (reference sequence). CDR3 length: 16 amino acids. Sample-barcoded 5' priming and a J-beta primer mix drove a second PCR of 7 to 11 cycles. Each cDNA was tagged by a template-switch adaptor containing 12 random nucleotides. MiXCR, run by TCRdb on the 5' RACE reads, gives a single entry per CDR3 protein. The data hold around 650,000 distinct CDR3 sequences, with 40% to 45% observed a single time. This clonotype was sampled from a man older than 75 in good health. The rearrangement links TRBV27 to TRBJ1-5; no clear D gene. The sequenced material came from blood. The CDR3 DNA is TGTGCCAGCAGTCCCCGTCTGGGTAAGGGCAATCAGCCCCAGCATTTT. Amino acids: CASSPRLGKGNQPQHF.